The sequence of this TCR beta chain was determined in a study of cytomegalovirus exposure and HLA in healthy donors (dated by TCRdb to the late 2010s). The study in broad terms: An earlier analysis of roughly 500 of the donors reported approximately 300 Gb of sequence data and around 110 million unique TCR beta sequences obtained from roughly 170 million T cells. Typing coverage varied by locus: roughly 629-640 donors for A, B, C, DRB1 and DQB1; under 550 for DQA1; around 570 for DPA1; approximately 490 for DPB1. Several DR-DQ haplotypes were treated as single units for association and clustering because of strong linkage in the cohort. To predict cytomegalovirus infection status, the study combined high-throughput TCR immunosequencing, statistical association of individual TCRs with disease status, and machine learning. Approximately 330 gigabases of sequencing data and around 85 million unique TCR sequences made up an early release that covered approximately 620 HLA-typed donors. The later analysis used no new phenotypic data to find candidate immune exposures, relying instead on TCR beta sequences and their occurrence across donors. The study aimed to test whether cataloging public T cell receptors could reveal signatures of past pathogen exposure. A later genetic analysis used genome-wide SNP genotypes for about 65% of the roughly 700 donors, treating that subset as a discovery cohort. In a later analysis, previously published TCR beta repertoires from several hundred donors were re-analyzed and high-resolution HLA genotyping was added so that TCR occurrence patterns could be studied. Among the 398 genotyped donors, approximately 77% belonged to the genetic ancestry cluster associated with self-reported Caucasian donors. In an earlier analysis of a few hundred of the donors, high-throughput TCR beta sequencing was used to judge whether each TCR beta V gene segment behaved as functional or pseudogenic. In addition to the first cohort of 666 subjects, a separate validation cohort of over 90 different subjects was used. HLA typing included class I and class II loci at four-digit resolution. Every repertoire in the discovery cohort had been generated on one and the same sequencing platform. Donor age, sex, ethnicity and CMV serostatus were compiled alongside the repertoire data. The study profiled the T cell repertoires of approximately 700 subjects by immunosequencing and related them to cytomegalovirus serostatus. Among several hundred genotyped donors of the cohort, an average of around 250,000 unique TCR beta nucleotide sequences was sequenced per donor, of which 15% to 20% were non-productive. The paper as a whole reports these results and caveats: A later genetic analysis associated a missense DCLRE1C variant with V-gene and J-gene trimming of TCR beta chains, and an independent cohort replicated the association. In an earlier analysis of approximately 590 of the donors, most TCR beta V segments were observed in productive rearrangements about 87% or about 30% of the time, broadly matching IMGT annotations. Correlated functional status among segregating V segments might be attributable to linkage disequilibrium, but an unknown experimental factor could not be ruled out. Most CMV-associated TCR beta chains appeared to be HLA-restricted in a later analysis, and the HLA associations seemed to be driven largely by CMV exposure. A later analysis reported that several top co-occurrence clusters appeared linked to parvovirus B19, influenza, CMV and Epstein-Barr virus. A further reported finding was that TCR beta sequences accurately predicted the HLA-A and HLA-B alleles for most subjects in the first cohort. Compared with equally common non-associated chains, HLA-associated TCR beta chains in a later analysis were more clonally expanded and had lower generation probabilities. In this cohort, only TCR beta chains were sequenced, and detectable features were limited by the absence of alpha or paired-chain data. A later analysis associated roughly 17,000 TCR beta sequences with specific HLA alleles at a false discovery rate of 0.05. The authors suggested that the approach could potentially be extended to other disease states and immunological phenotypes. Cytomegalovirus status was reported to be diagnosed by the classifier with high specificity and sensitivity in both the original and validation cohorts. A later analysis found that TCR association rates varied across HLA loci, with DRB1 alleles showing the most associated TCRs and HLA-C alleles the fewest. The earlier analysis of almost 600 of the donors excluded about 16 rarely observed V segments, including chromosome 9 orphons, because counts were too low. For the cohort, immune exposure information was limited to CMV serostatus. When HLA alleles, especially DR and DQ, strongly co-occurred, attributing TCR associations to individual alleles was difficult. A group of highly shared sequence variants was considered likely to be a technical artifact of the sequencing pipeline. Because HLA typing was missing for some donors at each locus, association tests included only the typed subset. While some public TCRs were present in many individuals, most TCR sequences turned up only very rarely across donors. The study listed 164 TCR beta chains as associated with cytomegalovirus. In a later genetic analysis, fewer N-insertions in productive TCRs were reported among donors in an Asian-associated ancestry cluster than the roughly 640-donor mean. Some IMGT-functional V segments, including TRBV6-2 and TRBV6-3, could not be distinguished by the 87-base-pair reads and were therefore excluded. A few of the identified cytomegalovirus-associated TCR beta chains were confirmed in vitro to be specific for cytomegalovirus antigens. Presence/absence analyses assumed roughly uniform sequencing depth across donors, an assumption that may not hold.

In total, more than 500 healthy bone marrow donors made up the cohort. At the time of sampling, every cohort member was nominally healthy, though immune exposures that went unrecorded were likely present. The donor tested CMV seronegative, placing the donor among the roughly 340 seronegative members of the cohort. Each donor provided a peripheral blood sample, and peripheral blood mononuclear cells were used for TCR beta sequencing. Genomic DNA was extracted from the blood cell samples with the Qiagen DNeasy Blood Extraction Kit. The CDR3 goes from the cysteine to the phenylalanine over 13 residues. The only DNA kept is the CDR3, 39 bases in frame from the first base. According to the germline V gene, CDR1 reads SNHLY and CDR2 reads FYNNEI. V and J are trimmed by 9 bases and 5 bases, and the gene matches miss 6 bases of the junction. Libraries were prepared through the immunoSEQ multiplex PCR assay. For the multiplex PCR, a mixture combining 60 forward primers for TCR Vbeta segments and 13 reverse primers for TCR Jbeta segments was used. The CDR3 region of rearranged TCR beta genes was amplified from genomic DNA with a multiplex PCR assay. The amplified TCR beta libraries were sequenced on the Illumina HiSeq System as 87-base-pair reads. For the original study's pipeline: A later analysis tallied 75 million to 85 million unique TCR beta chains across the approximately 670 repertoires, and some 12 million of those chains were shared by two or more donors. A nearest-neighbor algorithm error-corrected the raw reads and collapsed the reads into unique sequences, merging closely related sequences to remove PCR and sequencing errors. V, D and J gene segments were assigned by aligning CDR3 sequences to IMGT reference sequences. For a sequence to be retained, at least a six-nucleotide match to both a V gene segment and a J gene segment was required. A rearrangement was called productive if the CDR3 had no stop codons and remained in frame with V and J, and every other rearrangement was called non-productive. Following IMGT convention, CDR3 was defined as the stretch from the second conserved V-encoded cysteine up to the conserved J-encoded phenylalanine. Sequences without an unambiguous match to a single V gene segment were excluded from the earlier analysis of over 500 of the donors. An earlier analysis of fewer than 750 of the donors classified V segments as functional when productive rearrangements were above 56.7% and as segregating when the standard deviation between donors was above 5%. A statistical classification framework was built to diagnose cytomegalovirus status from the catalog of TCR beta chain sequences. In a later analysis, TCR nucleotide sequences were compared against IMGT/GENE-DB human TR gene sequences so that V and J genes could be assigned. A later analysis assigned CDR3 sequences and most-parsimonious VDJ recombination scenarios with the TCRdist pipeline. In a later analysis, each TCR beta chain was defined by its CDR3 amino acid sequence together with its V-gene family, and reads without a unique V-gene family were excluded. To address suspected cross-contamination and a sequencing artifact, a later analysis removed a few hundred highly shared, low-generation-probability nucleotide sequences. A later analysis calculated a clonal expansion index for each public chain from normalized within-repertoire ranks of inferred template counts. In a later analysis, generation probabilities were computed using a VDJ recombination model fitted to out-of-frame rearrangements, and the results were checked against IGoR. In a later analysis, hypergeometric tests were used to score TCR-TCR, TCR-HLA and TCR-CMV co-occurrence, with a repertoire-size bias correction applied to TCR pairs. In a later analysis, false discovery rates were estimated by permuting HLA or CMV assignments 20 times. A later analysis grouped co-occurring TCRs with DBSCAN, adding TCRdist sequence similarity when clustering within HLA-allele-positive subsets. Repertoires with fewer than 30,000 or more than 120,000 public chains were left out of co-occurrence clustering, as were four to six repertoires with anomalous nucleotide sharing. The table comes from immuneACCESS by way of TCRdb, which keeps in-frame sequences with V and J called. Part of the clones is missing from these tables; in studies checked, under half for an unresolved V gene and the rest for unknown reasons. That table gives V, J and clone size, and the DNA gave D and trimming. This sample lists around 140,000 clones; over 80% were detected once. Jointly, the top ten make up 1.5% of the sample.

Remarks on this clone: No antigen is known for it. Base qualities are not provided; no much larger clone lies one nucleotide away.

The sequence came from a man aged 35 to 55 in good health and CMV-seronegative. Sequencing used PBMCs. The chain uses TRBV2 and TRBJ1-5, with 8 bases matching TRBD1. The CDR3 amino acid sequence is: CARSRGQDQPQHF. The DNA is as follows: TGTGCCAGGTCCAGGGGGCAGGATCAGCCCCAGCATTTT.